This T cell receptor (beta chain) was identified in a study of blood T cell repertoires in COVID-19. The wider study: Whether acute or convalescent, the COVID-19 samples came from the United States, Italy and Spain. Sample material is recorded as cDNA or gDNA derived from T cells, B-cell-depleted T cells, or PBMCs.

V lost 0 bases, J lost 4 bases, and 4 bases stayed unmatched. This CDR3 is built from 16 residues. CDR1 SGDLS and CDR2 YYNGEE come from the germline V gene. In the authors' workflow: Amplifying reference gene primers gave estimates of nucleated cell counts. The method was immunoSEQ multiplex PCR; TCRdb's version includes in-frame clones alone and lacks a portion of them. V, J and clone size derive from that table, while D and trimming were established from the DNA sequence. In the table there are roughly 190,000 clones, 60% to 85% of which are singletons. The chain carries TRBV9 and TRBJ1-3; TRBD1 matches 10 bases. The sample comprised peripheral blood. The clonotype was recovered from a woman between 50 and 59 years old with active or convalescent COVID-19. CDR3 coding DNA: TGTGCCAGCAGCGTAGGGGACAGGGGAGGGGGAAACACCATATATTTT. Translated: CASSVGDRGGGNTIYF. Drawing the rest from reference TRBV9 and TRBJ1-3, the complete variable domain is DSGVTQTPKHLITATGQRVTLRCSPRSGDLSVYWYQQSLDQGLQFLIQYYNGEERAKGNILERFSAQQFPDLHSELNLSSLELGDSALYFCASSVGDRGGGNTIYFGEGSWLTVV.